Detailed here is one T cell receptor beta chain. In the authors' workflow: Reference gene primer amplification gave estimated nucleated cell counts. Repertoires were generated with immunoSEQ multiplex PCR, while TCRdb's copy carries only in-frame clones and drops some. That table gives V, J and clone size, and the DNA gave D and trimming. The sample includes 380,000 or so clones, around 92% seen only once; the top ten take about 1.2%. The data stem from a study of blood T cell repertoires in COVID-19. Study-wide context: Acute and convalescent COVID-19 specimens originated in the United States, Italy and Spain. From T cells, B-cell-depleted T cells, or PBMCs came the material, which was cDNA or gDNA.

The V end lost 3 bases, the J end lost 4 bases, and 19 bases lay between the germline ends. In germline, CDR1 is SGHRS, CDR2 YFSETQ. The CDR3 totals 16 residues. Sequencing was performed on peripheral blood. The chain employs TRBV5-1 and TRBJ1-1; TRBD1 is a possible D gene (6 bases). The receptor was derived from a man aged 35 to 55 with acute or convalescent COVID-19. The CDR3 is CASSSGAGGRSTEAFF. The CDR3 DNA follows: TGCGCCAGCAGCTCAGGGGCCGGTGGGCGAAGCACTGAAGCTTTCTTT.